Below, 7 T cell receptor beta chains from the same sample are listed, as sequenced in a study of post-analysis software for immune sequencing data. Unique molecular identifiers were present in the TCR beta cDNA libraries. One entry per CDR3 protein, called by TCRdb with MiXCR from the PCR reads. The sample contains approximately 730,000 distinct CDR3 sequences, under 60% of which appear only once. Their specific antigens are unknown. Study-wide results and caveats: Several TRBV segments were more frequent in patients than controls; TRBV5-6, TRBV5-1 and TRBV20-1 belonged to this group.

The sequencing sample was made of blood. The receptors were sampled from a girl between 10 and 17 years old with multiple sclerosis.

As for this clonotype: An end of the junction does not agree with germline; a read error may underlie this. The CDR3 here is CASSHGRRADAQYF. CDR3 bases: TGTGCCAGCAGCCACGGGAGGAGAGCAGATGCGCAGTATTTT. V and J are TRBV12-3 or TRBV12-4 and TRBJ2-3, with 7 bases fitting TRBD2. This CDR3 is built from 14 residues.

This chain joins TRBV5-1 and TRBJ2-5, with D perhaps assigned TRBD1 or TRBD2 (5 bases each). Per the germline V gene, CDR1 is SGHRS and CDR2 is YFSETQ. The V end was cut by 0 bases, the J end by 3 bases, with 15 bases between. CDR3 length: 16 amino acids. The CDR3 is CASSLVGTEKKETQYF. CDR3 nucleotide sequence: TGCGCCAGCAGCTTGGTGGGGACGGAGAAGAAAGAGACCCAGTACTTC.

The V and J genes are TRBV20-1 and TRBJ1-5; D gene unclear. Trimming cost V 0 bases and J 2 bases, with 8 bases left between them. CDR3 size: 14 residues. From germline, CDR1 is DFQATT and CDR2 SNEGSKA (reference sequence). The DNA for the CDR3 is TGCAGTGCTAGAGATGTTACCCGCAATCAGCCCCAGCATTTT. Amino acids: CSARDVTRNQPQHF.

The V call is TRBV12-3 or TRBV12-4, the J call TRBJ2-3; D is undetermined. Trimming removed 7 bases from V and 0 bases from J, with 11 bases in between. The CDR3 spans 14 residues. The CDR3 DNA reads TGTGCCAGCAACCCTAGAACTAGCACAGATACGCAGTATTTT. It is translated as CASNPRTSTDTQYF.

This chain links TRBV14 with TRBJ2-3, with TRBD2 identical over 14 bases. This CDR3 region has 17 residues. Germline V lookup: CDR1 SGHDN, CDR2 FVKESK. Trimming took 4 bases from V and 3 from J; bases not matched to a gene: 6. The CDR3 spells CASSRWTSGRSTDTQYF. The CDR3 nucleotides are TGTGCCAGCAGCCGGTGGACTAGCGGGAGGTCAACAGATACGCAGTATTTT.

This chain uses TRBV30 with TRBJ2-3, with D tentatively TRBD1 or TRBD2 (5 bases each). Trimming stripped 0 bases from V and 0 bases from J, with 16 bases between. In germline, CDR1 is GTSNPN, CDR2 SVGIG (reference sequence). The CDR3 is 17 residues long. CDR3 sequence: CAWSVRRTSTSTDTQYF. CDR3 DNA: TGTGCCTGGAGTGTAAGGAGGACAAGTACCAGCACAGATACGCAGTATTTT.

The V and J genes are TRBV30 and TRBJ1-1, with D perhaps matching TRBD1 (5 bases). The V gene's germline CDR1 is GTSNPN and CDR2 SVGIG (reference sequence). The V end was cut by 1 base, the J end by 12 bases, with 9 bases between. The CDR3 covers 10 residues. The DNA for the CDR3 is TGTGCCTGGAGTGCGACAGCCCCTTTCTTT. As protein: CAWSATAPFF.